These T cell receptor beta chains were read from a single sample in a study of radiotherapy plus CTLA-4 blockade in lung cancer. Sequencing used immunoSEQ multiplex PCR; TCRdb keeps in-frame clones, though not all of them. This sample has just over 60,000 clones, with 77% found just once. The material was peripheral blood, obtained from a patient treated with radiotherapy plus ipilimumab. These TCRs come from a human donor with non-small cell lung cancer who had a complete response to radiotherapy plus ipilimumab. The CDR3 runs from the conserved cysteine through the conserved F or W. Each record gives: J gene, V gene, CDR3 length, CDR3 protein.

TRBJ2-1	TRBV15	14	CATSRDIYNGEQFF
TRBJ1-5	TRBV7-8	15	CAGEGPQTSNQPQHF
TRBJ1-2	TRBV6-5	14	CAVTGPNLLYGYTF
TRBJ1-2	TRBV5-8	11	CASSSLDGYTF
TRBJ2-5	TRBV11-3	13	CASRRDSEETQYF
TRBJ1-2	TRBV11-2	17	CASSPSGGQSKYYGYTF
TRBJ1-1	TRBV5-6	11	CASSKNTEAFF
TRBJ1-4	TRBV11-2	13	CASSPGEDEKLFF
TRBJ1-3	TRBV25-1	13	CASSGTAGNTIYF
TRBJ1-1	TRBV25-1	16	CASSSHGLLWNTEAFF
TRBJ2-1	TRBV4-3	18	CASSQDGLAGVVYNEQFF
TRBJ1-5	TRBV19	16	CASSMSAGDYNQPQHF
TRBJ2-7	TRBV5-1	14	CASSTGGISYEQYF
TRBJ1-5	TRBV7-9	16	CASSFGQGPGNQPQHF
TRBJ1-1	TRBV16	15	CASSRWDRWLTEAFF
TRBJ2-1	TRBV10-3	15	CAISSRQASYNEQFF
TRBJ2-7	TRBV11-3	14	CASSLAGEWNEQYF
TRBJ2-5	TRBV2	13	CTSTRDREETQYF
TRBJ1-2	TRBV7-9	12	CASSQSFYGYTF
TRBJ1-1	TRBV4-1	13	CASRARAGREAFF
TRBJ1-2	TRBV4-3	15	CASSQGISVNYGYTF
TRBJ2-7	TRBV19	13	CASSMRGGYEQYF
TRBJ1-2	TRBV6-8	15	CASRLRGMGNYGYTF
TRBJ2-6	TRBV30	20	CAWSPGQGVFSFSGANVLTF
TRBJ1-1	TRBV30	16	CAWSPRTGGAGTEAFF
TRBJ2-5	TRBV6-5	15	CASTLGEGFQETQYF
TRBJ2-4	TRBV19	18	CASSVAGAGDLAKNIQYF
TRBJ2-1	TRBV6-6	14	CASSLAGGDNEQFF
TRBJ1-2	TRBV5-6	14	CASSPRDSAYGYTF
TRBJ1-2	TRBV19	15	CASSIPVGRKAGYTF
TRBJ1-5	TRBV28	16	CASRPLVAGVYQPQHF
TRBJ2-5	TRBV19	12	CASKGGSETQYF
TRBJ1-4	TRBV7-2	12	CASSLSGEKLFF
TRBJ2-3	TRBV4-3	16	CASSRYIGGTTDTQYF
TRBJ1-2	TRBV25-1	14	CASSETDRSHGYTF
TRBJ2-5	TRBV20-1	10	CSASQETQYF
TRBJ2-2	TRBV9	14	CASRDGSNTGELFF
TRBJ2-3	TRBV10-2	16	CASSGFQRGGTDTQYF
TRBJ1-2	TRBV4-3	16	CASSQDGAGGNYGYTF
TRBJ1-1	TRBV5-1	15	CASSLVRAGEAEAFF
TRBJ2-3	TRBV5-1	17	CASSWTILAGETDTQYF
TRBJ1-5	TRBV5-5	14	CASSPLFGNQPQHF
TRBJ2-3	TRBV7-8	13	CASSEGPGDTQYF
TRBJ1-1	TRBV6-5	14	CASYRQGTNTEAFF
TRBJ2-3	TRBV30	13	CAWTSGYTDTQYF
TRBJ1-1	TRBV29-1	17	CSVEEGFTPRWGTEAFF
TRBJ1-2	TRBV7-2	15	CASSSRLQDPGGYTF
TRBJ1-6	TRBV10-2	13	CATTGRGNSPLHF
TRBJ2-3	TRBV5-1	16	CASSLGLAGRGDTQYF
TRBJ1-3	TRBV6-5	14	CASSSTTGVNTIYF
TRBJ2-1	TRBV6-5	15	CASRGGTSGYNEQFF
TRBJ1-1	TRBV6-1	15	CASSEGPGLNTEAFF